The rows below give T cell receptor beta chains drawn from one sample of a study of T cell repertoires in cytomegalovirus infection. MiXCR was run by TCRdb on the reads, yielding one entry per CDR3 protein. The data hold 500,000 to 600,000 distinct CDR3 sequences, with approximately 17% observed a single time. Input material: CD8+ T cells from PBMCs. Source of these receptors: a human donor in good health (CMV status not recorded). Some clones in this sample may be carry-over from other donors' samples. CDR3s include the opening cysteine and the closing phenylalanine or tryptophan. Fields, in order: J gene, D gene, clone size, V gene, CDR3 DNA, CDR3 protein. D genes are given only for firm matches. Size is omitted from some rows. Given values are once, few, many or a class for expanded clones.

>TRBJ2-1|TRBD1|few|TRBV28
TGTGCCAGCAGTCTTGGACAGGGGACGAGGGAGCAGTTCTTC
CASSLGQGTREQFF
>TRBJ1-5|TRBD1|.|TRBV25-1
TGTGCCAGCAGTGATGGGCAGGGGGAAGATCAGCCCCAGCATTTT
CASSDGQGEDQPQHF
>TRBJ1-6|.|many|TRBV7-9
TGTGCCAGCAACCCTGGGGGCGGGGGTAATTCACCCCTCCACTTT
CASNPGGGGNSPLHF
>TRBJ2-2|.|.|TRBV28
TGTGCCAGCAGTTTTTTTGGGACAAAGAACACCGGGGAGCTGTTTTTT
CASSFFGTKNTGELFF
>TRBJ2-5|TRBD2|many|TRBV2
TGTGCCAGCAGTCCACTCGGACTAGCGGGAATGGAGACCCAGTACTTC
CASSPLGLAGMETQYF
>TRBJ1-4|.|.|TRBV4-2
TGTGCCAGCAGCCAAGGACCGGGGGCGGGTGAAAAACTGTTTTTT
CASSQGPGAGEKLFF
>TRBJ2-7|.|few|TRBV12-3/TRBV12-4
TGTGCCAGCAGTTTAGTTGGAGGGGACATGACGCACTTC
CASSLVGGDMTHF
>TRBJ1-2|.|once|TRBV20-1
TGCAGTGCTAGCCCTGCATCGGCCGGGTATAACTATGGCTACACCTTC
CSASPASAGYNYGYTF
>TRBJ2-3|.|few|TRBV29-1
TGCAGCGTCGCCCCGCGGGGGCAATACACAGATACGCAGTATTTT
CSVAPRGQYTDTQYF
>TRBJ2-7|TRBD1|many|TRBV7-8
TGTGCCAGCAGGTGGGGACAGGGACGTGCCTACGAGCAGTACTTC
CASRWGQGRAYEQYF
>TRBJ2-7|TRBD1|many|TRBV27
TGTGCCAGCAGTCCGAGTTGGGACAGGAGCTCCTACGAGCAGTACTTC
CASSPSWDRSSYEQYF
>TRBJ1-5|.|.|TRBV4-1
TGCGCCAGCAGCCAAGATCGGAGTGGATCCGAGCCCCAGCATTTT
CASSQDRSGSEPQHF
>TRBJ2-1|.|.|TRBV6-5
TGTGCCAGCAGCTGGGACTCACACAATGAGCAGTTCTTC
CASSWDSHNEQFF
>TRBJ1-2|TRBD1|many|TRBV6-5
TGTGCCAGCAGTTACGGACAGGGGGTCGGCTATGGCTACACCTTC
CASSYGQGVGYGYTF
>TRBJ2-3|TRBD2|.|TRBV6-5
TGTGCCAGCAGTTCCGTAATTAGCGGGGGGTTCACAGATACGCAGTATTTT
CASSSVISGGFTDTQYF
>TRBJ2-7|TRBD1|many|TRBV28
TGTGCCAGCAGTTTATCCAGACAGGGGGCTTACGAGCAGTACTTC
CASSLSRQGAYEQYF